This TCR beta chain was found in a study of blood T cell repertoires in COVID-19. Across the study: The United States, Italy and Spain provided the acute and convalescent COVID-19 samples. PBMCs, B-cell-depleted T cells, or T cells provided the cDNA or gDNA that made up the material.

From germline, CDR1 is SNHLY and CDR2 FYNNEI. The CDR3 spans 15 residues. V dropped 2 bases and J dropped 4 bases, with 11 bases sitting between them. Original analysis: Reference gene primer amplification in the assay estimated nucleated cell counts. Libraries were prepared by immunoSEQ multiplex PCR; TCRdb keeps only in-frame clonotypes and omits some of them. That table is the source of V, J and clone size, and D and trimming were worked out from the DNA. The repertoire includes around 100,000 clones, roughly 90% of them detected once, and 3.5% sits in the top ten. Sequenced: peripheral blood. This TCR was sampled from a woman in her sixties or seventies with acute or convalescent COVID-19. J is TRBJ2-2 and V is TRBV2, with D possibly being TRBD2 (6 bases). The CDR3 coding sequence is TGTGCCAGCAGTGAAAGACTAGTAAGCACCGGGGAGCTGTTTTTT. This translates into CASSERLVSTGELFF. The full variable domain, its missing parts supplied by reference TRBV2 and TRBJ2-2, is EPEVTQTPSHQVTQMGQEVILRCVPISNHLYFYWYRQILGQKVEFLVSFYNNEISEKSEIFDDQFSVERPDGSNFTLKIRSTKLEDSAMYFCASSERLVSTGELFFGEGSRLTVL.